These T cell receptor beta chains were read from a single sample in a study of T cells in Graves' hyperthyroidism and ophthalmopathy. In TCRdb, the multiplex PCR reads were re-called with MiXCR into one record per CDR3 protein. The repertoire includes about 110,000 distinct CDR3 sequences, about 17% of them detected once, and roughly 40% sits in the top ten. Sequencing used blood. The receptors derive from a woman in her forties or fifties with Graves' hyperthyroidism. Each CDR3 is given without its conserved first and last residue. D genes are given only for firm matches.

-	12	TRBV2	TRBJ1-4	ASSDSRVNEKLF
TRBD2	16	TRBV24-1	TRBJ2-2	ATSDSGLAGPNTGELF
-	11	TRBV6-1	TRBJ1-1	ASSYDGLRGAF
TRBD1	14	TRBV11-2	TRBJ2-1	ASSRTTGGSYNEQF
-	11	TRBV30	TRBJ1-1	AWDRRADTEAF
-	12	TRBV5-1	TRBJ1-2	ASSLGETLDGYT
-	13	TRBV2	TRBJ2-3	ASSEIPRVVDTQY
-	12	TRBV19	TRBJ1-6	ASTNVGLNSPLH
-	10	TRBV18	TRBJ2-7	ASSPNSYEQY
-	14	TRBV3-1	TRBJ2-7	ASSQDGDDPLYEQY
TRBD1	11	TRBV29-1	TRBJ1-2	SVDDRGDYGYT
TRBD2	13	TRBV2	TRBJ2-7	ASRAGLAVTYEQY
-	12	TRBV29-1	TRBJ2-6	SVDVGSGANVLT
-	13	TRBV5-4	TRBJ2-7	ASSLGGREDYEQY
TRBD2	12	TRBV6-1	TRBJ2-7	ASSRGLAGDQQY
-	13	TRBV10-2	TRBJ1-2	ASSESWGTNYGYT
TRBD2	11	TRBV28	TRBJ2-7	ASSLAGGQEQY
-	13	TRBV7-2	TRBJ2-2	ASSFFSVNTGELF
TRBD2	15	TRBV7-9	TRBJ2-7	ASSFPSGTSGPHEQY
TRBD1	14	TRBV5-6	TRBJ2-1	ASSLVPGQGRNEQF
-	12	TRBV30	TRBJ1-1	AWRDRGRDTEAF
TRBD1	15	TRBV5-1	TRBJ1-1	ASSPSDGQGLNTEAF
-	14	TRBV12-3/TRBV12-4	TRBJ2-7	ASSFVGRPGPYEQY
TRBD1	12	TRBV12-3/TRBV12-4	TRBJ1-5	ASSLTGPNQPQH
TRBD2	17	TRBV7-8	TRBJ2-5	ASSQPTSGRAKSQETQY
-	12	TRBV20-1	TRBJ2-1	SATLGAGVNEQF
TRBD2	12	TRBV7-9	TRBJ2-7	ASSVFAGDYEQY
-	10	TRBV3-1	TRBJ1-2	ASSQGGYGYT
TRBD1	14	TRBV28	TRBJ1-2	ASSLNLETGGTGDT
TRBD2	14	TRBV12-3/TRBV12-4	TRBJ2-7	ASSLAVGTSGSEQY
TRBD1	13	TRBV10-2	TRBJ2-7	ASSKPPGQGFEQY
-	11	TRBV11-2	TRBJ2-3	ASSFARTDTQY
-	10	TRBV3-1	TRBJ2-2	ASSRVAGELF
-	13	TRBV7-9	TRBJ1-4	ASSPVGRDNEKLF
-	13	TRBV6-1	TRBJ2-7	ASSYERDRSYQQY
-	12	TRBV5-1	TRBJ2-7	ASSPRETHYEQY
-	11	TRBV24-1	TRBJ2-7	ATSDRATPEQY
-	14	TRBV5-1	TRBJ2-3	ASSLEADSRGDTQY
-	12	TRBV12-3/TRBV12-4	TRBJ1-1	ASSSSPVNTEAF
-	12	TRBV7-6	TRBJ2-1	ASSLSPGAHEQF
-	14	TRBV12-3/TRBV12-4	TRBJ2-3	ASSLSRGDRTDTQY
-	12	TRBV6-1	TRBJ1-2	ASSYVGLSYGYT
-	12	TRBV28	TRBJ1-5	ASSWGGDNQPQH
TRBD2	14	TRBV5-8	TRBJ2-3	ASSGGYTSGTDTQY
-	13	TRBV5-1	TRBJ2-1	ASSLGSASYNEQF
TRBD2	12	TRBV7-7	TRBJ2-2	ASSLGTSTGELF
TRBD2	12	TRBV11-2	TRBJ2-1	ASSLASGANEQF
-	11	TRBV5-5	TRBJ2-1	ASRPLPYNEQF
-	10	TRBV29-1	TRBJ2-5	SVGDYQETQY
TRBD2	14	TRBV4-1	TRBJ2-2	ASSRQGRGVTGELF